The entry that follows covers one TCR beta chain sequence. Its antigen is currently not known. No base quality information exists; no much larger clone differs at one position. The library was produced with 5' RACE. TCRdb lists the instrument as Illumina HiSeq 2500. A second PCR of roughly 7 to 12 cycles was performed with a sample-barcoded 5' primer and a J-beta primer mix. A template-switch 5' adaptor carrying 12 random nucleotides introduced a unique molecular identifier onto each TCR beta cDNA molecule. Each sample yielded at least 2.5 million CDR3-containing paired-end reads. All of the RNA was converted into first-strand cDNA using the Mint cDNA synthesis kit, with a TRBC-specific oligonucleotide serving as the primer. Following uracil-DNA glycosylase treatment, all cDNA underwent a first 18-cycle PCR with the universal primers M1SS and BC2_uni_R. The published analysis was carried out like this. For normalization, 1 million high-quality reads, each with a distinct molecular identifier, were randomly selected from each sample. Reads with shared molecular identifiers were discarded instead of being binned into consensus sequences. MiTCR, run with a Q25 quality threshold and the strictest error-elimination algorithm, handled CDR3 identification, clonotype clustering and error correction. A nonparametric unseen species model using Euler transformation provided a lower-bound estimate of total TCR beta diversity. TCRdb reprocessing: public reads trimmed at Q25 with fastp, clones called with MiXCR, in-frame beta chains kept. Identical CDR3 protein sequences are pooled into one entry, listed with their most common genes and DNA. TCRdb's processing, not the authors' own work, is the source of the V and J calls. In this sample the table shows roughly 800,000 distinct CDR3 sequences, around 25% of which occur a single time. Of the sample, more than 3% falls within the top ten clones.

The donors were some 39 Caucasian individuals from Russia, aged 6 to 90 years, who were systemically healthy. Each donor gave about 10 milliliters of peripheral blood, drawn into EDTA-treated Vacutainer tubes. Ficoll-Paque density-gradient centrifugation was used to isolate PBMCs, with at least 6.5 million per sample. Trizol reagent was used to extract total RNA from the PBMCs, yielding at least 5.5 micrograms per sample. For every donor, flow cytometry on a PBMC aliquot measured the percentage of naive CD45RAhigh/CD27high T cells. The source of the sample is a study of blood T cells in healthy people across ages (dated by TCRdb to 2015 to 2017). Concerning the study at large: Template switching captured roughly one uniquely barcoded TCR beta cDNA molecule per two T cells in model experiments. The study measured age-related changes in TCR beta repertoire diversity using deep sequencing normalized with unique cDNA molecular identifiers. The study analyzed two additional independent replicas of 1 million unique cDNA reads from the same blood draw for two donors, one aged 18 to 30 and one aged 80 or older. The donors were divided into four age groups: young (average approximately 16 years), middle-aged (about 40), aged (about 62) and long-lived (82). General study outcomes and caveats: Compared with the aged group, more naive CD4+ T cells, fewer expanded clones and increased TCR diversity were shown by the long-lived group, suggesting age selection. Donor CMV infection status was unknown, potentially confounding age-related changes in expanded clonotypes. Because profiling used bulk unsorted PBMCs, naive and antigen-experienced compartments could not be compared conclusively. There was a strong correlation between observed TCR beta diversity and the percentage of naive T cells measured by flow cytometry. Estimates of total diversity based on one million sequenced T cells were regarded as lower bounds and as underestimates. Observed TCR beta diversity per million T cells fell roughly linearly with age, and a significant reduction was already apparent by age roughly 40.

From the cysteine up to the phenylalanine, the CDR3 has a length of 15 residues. The only DNA kept is the CDR3, 45 bases in frame from the first base. The V end gives up 5 bases and the J end 4 bases, leaving 6 bases in the junction not matched to a gene. Via the germline V gene, CDR1 is MNHNS and CDR2 SASEGT. These data were also reused for a study on T cells of mothers and their children. As noted in the second study: Nine systemically healthy Caucasian individuals served as donors, namely three mothers together with their six children. cDNA synthesis consumed the entire amount of extracted RNA, loaded at 1.5 ug RNA in each 15 ul reaction. In the second PCR, the M1S primer introduced both the sample barcodes and 2-4 random nucleotides. More than 9 million TCR beta CDR3 reads were obtained from each mother, and roughly 3 million reads were obtained from each child. In both related and unrelated pairs, thymic selection shapes the output of TCR recombination in a similar way, with inherited differences having only a minor effect. Normalized repertoire overlap was always found to be slightly, but never significantly, higher in related mother-child pairs than in unrelated mother-child pairs. No persistent microchimeric T cell clones were found, with a detection sensitivity of roughly 92 clones per million clonotypes. To look for features that set related mother-child pairs apart from unrelated individuals, the researchers ran deep NGS to compare the TCR beta repertoires of mothers and children. On average, the children were about 10 +/- 4 years old, while the mothers were roughly 40 +/- 4 years old. After adapter ligation with NEBNext reagents, the libraries were sequenced on Illumina HiSeq 2000 with 100+100 nt paired-end reads. Mother and child libraries were prepared a month apart and sequenced in separate runs to prevent cross-contamination. For each donor, between roughly 450,000 and 2,200,000 distinct TCR beta clonotypes were identified. Naive TCR beta clonotypes were estimated from low-frequency clonotypes matched to each donor's FACS-determined naive share, without sorting.

The chain couples TRBV6-1 to TRBJ2-5; 11 central nucleotides agree with TRBD1. The sample comprised blood. This clonotype originated in a boy younger than 18 in good health. The DNA is as follows: TGTGCCAGCAGTATCCGGGACAGGGGGGGAGAGACCCAGTACTTC. It is translated as CASSIRDRGGETQYF.